One sample yielded the 28 T cell receptor beta chains listed below, sequenced in a study of monozygotic twins with inflammatory bowel disease. TCRdb re-called the 5' RACE reads and shows each CDR3 protein once, DNA omitted. Its table records 85,000 to 110,000 distinct CDR3 sequences. What was sequenced was blood. The source of these receptors is a human donor with ulcerative colitis or Crohn's disease, or a healthy co-twin of an affected twin (not recorded which).

The chain combines TRBV10-3 with TRBJ2-2; the TRBD2 assignment by TCRdb is unverifiable without DNA. From germline, CDR1 is ENHRY and CDR2 SYGVKD. CDR3 length: 19 residues. CDR3 sequence: CAISGSGLAGGLNTGELFF.

This chain uses TRBV19 with TRBJ1-1. Germline CDR1 is LNHDA and CDR2 is SQIVND (reference sequence). This CDR3 is built from 14 residues. CDR3 residues: CASNKGDMNTEAFF.

The chain combines TRBV20-1 with TRBJ2-1; TCRdb indicates TRBD1, and absent DNA this call remains unverified. The CDR3 length is 13 residues. Germline V gene lookup returns CDR1 DFQATT and CDR2 SNEGSKA (reference sequence). CDR3 sequence: CSALTPDLFLGFF.

The gene calls are TRBV12-3 or TRBV12-4 and TRBJ2-6. The CDR3 consists of 13 residues. The CDR3 spells CASIISGANVLTF.

The chain is built from TRBV7-2 and TRBJ1-3; absent DNA, TCRdb's TRBD1 call cannot be checked. The CDR3 runs to 16 residues. Germline CDR1 and CDR2: SGHTA and FQGNSA. CDR3 in amino acids: CASSLVTGISGNTIYF.

The chain recombines TRBV3-1 with TRBJ2-5; TCRdb's D gene call, TRBD1, goes unchecked for lack of DNA. CDR3 length: 13 amino acids. The V gene's germline CDR1 is LGHDT and CDR2 YNNKEL (reference sequence). The CDR3 protein is CASSQTGSETQYF.

The chain employs TRBV5-6 and TRBJ1-5; the TCRdb D gene call, TRBD1, has no DNA to confirm it. CDR1 and CDR2 (germline): SGHDT, YYEEEE. The CDR3 is made up of 15 amino acids. CDR3 loop: CASSRFDRPGQPQHF.

The chain links TRBV25-1 to TRBJ2-7; TCRdb picks TRBD1, but there is no DNA to check that call. Germline V gene sequence: CDR1 MGHDK, CDR2 SYGVNS. This CDR3 region has 15 residues. Here the CDR3 reads CASSETGQGVHEQYF.

The chain carries TRBV30 and TRBJ2-7; the D call from TCRdb, TRBD1, cannot be confirmed without DNA. Germline V gene lookup returns CDR1 GTSNPN and CDR2 SVGIG (reference sequence). The CDR3 length is 14 residues. The chain's CDR3 is CAWTAQLTGGEQYF.

The chain uses TRBV12-3 or TRBV12-4 and TRBJ2-4. CDR3 size: 15 residues. This CDR3 is CASSTTYLAKNIQYF.

The CDR3 loop is CASSVGSDQPQHF. The V and J genes are TRBV9 and TRBJ1-5. Germline lookup yields CDR1 SGDLS and CDR2 YYNGEE. The CDR3 runs 13 residues.

CDR3 sequence reads: CASRGGQGSTDTQYF. This rearrangement joins TRBV28 to TRBJ2-3; TCRdb's D gene call, TRBD1, goes unchecked for lack of DNA. Germline V gene lookup returns CDR1 MDHEN and CDR2 SYDVKM. This CDR3 spans 15 amino acids.

The chain recombines TRBV9 with TRBJ1-5. This CDR3 spans 15 amino acids. The V gene's germline CDR1 is SGDLS and CDR2 YYNGEE. CDR3 sequence reads: CASSAGLGEGQPQHF.

V usage is TRBV20-1 and J usage is TRBJ1-5; TCRdb reports TRBD1, a call that lacks DNA to check it against. The length of the CDR3 is 13 residues. Germline CDR1 DFQATT, CDR2 SNEGSKA (reference sequence). The CDR3 sequence is CSASPDRTQPQHF.

The genes are TRBV10-2 and TRBJ2-1. Germline loops: CDR1 WSHSY, CDR2 SAAADI. CDR3 length: 15 residues. The CDR3 loop reads CASSGTDKSLGEQFF.

V is TRBV7-2 and J is TRBJ1-3; TCRdb designates TRBD1, a call that cannot be tested without DNA. The CDR3 has 14 residues. Germline values: CDR1 SGHTA, CDR2 FQGNSA. The CDR3 spells CASSLEGGGNTIYF.

The J gene is TRBJ2-7, the V gene TRBV25-1; TCRdb names TRBD1, which stays unverified in the absence of DNA. The CDR3 runs to 15 residues. Per the germline V gene, CDR1 is MGHDK and CDR2 is SYGVNS. The CDR3 region is CASPDGHADSYEQYF.

The chain recombines TRBV20-1 with TRBJ1-6; TCRdb calls TRBD1, which cannot be checked without DNA. CDR3 length: 14 amino acids. Germline V CDR1 and CDR2: DFQATT, SNEGSKA (reference sequence). CDR3 protein: CSAPTQGGNSPLHF.

V usage is TRBV4-3 and J usage is TRBJ2-6; TCRdb names TRBD1, which stays unverified in the absence of DNA. Germline loops: CDR1 LGHNA, CDR2 YSLEER. CDR3 length: 18 amino acids. The CDR3 protein is CASSQRQGLTSGANVLTF.

V gene TRBV20-1 combines with J gene TRBJ2-2; the TCRdb call, TRBD1, lacks DNA for checking. The CDR3 is 14 residues long. Germline V gene sequence: CDR1 DFQATT, CDR2 SNEGSKA (reference sequence). The CDR3 loop reads CSASSGTKTGELFF.

This chain joins TRBV12-3 or TRBV12-4 and TRBJ2-3; no DNA is available, so the TRBD1 call from TCRdb remains unchecked. The CDR3 length is 15 residues. CDR3 region: CASSLSRARTDTQYF.

The genes are TRBV27 and TRBJ2-7. There are 11 residues in the CDR3. Germline-derived CDR1 and CDR2 are MNHEY and SMNVEV (reference sequence). The chain's CDR3 is CASSSIYEQYF.

This sequence joins TRBV7-6 and TRBJ2-1; TCRdb designates TRBD1, a call that cannot be tested without DNA. This CDR3 is built from 15 residues. In germline, CDR1 is SGHVS, CDR2 FNYEAQ. This CDR3 reads CASSLGPGVYNEQFF.

This chain connects TRBV5-6 to TRBJ2-2. The germline CDR1 and CDR2 sequences are SGHDT and YYEEEE. There are 13 residues in the CDR3. The CDR3 protein is CASSLVWGGELFF.

The chain recombines TRBV5-1 with TRBJ2-7; TCRdb indicates TRBD1, and absent DNA this call remains unverified. The CDR3 contains 18 residues. Germline values: CDR1 SGHRS, CDR2 YFSETQ. CDR3 amino acids: CASSSRLIQGSLDYEQYF.

The chain uses TRBV20-1 and TRBJ2-1; TCRdb names TRBD1, which stays unverified in the absence of DNA. CDR1 is DFQATT, CDR2 SNEGSKA, per germline (reference sequence). This CDR3 region has 14 residues. The CDR3 sequence is CSAVGTTAYNEQFF.

The rearrangement links TRBV4-1 to TRBJ2-1; lacking DNA, the TRBD2 call made by TCRdb goes unchecked. This CDR3 region has 14 residues. From germline, CDR1 is MGHRA and CDR2 YSYEKL. This CDR3 is CASGWGVSYNEQFF.

The rearrangement links TRBV5-1 to TRBJ2-1; the TCRdb D gene call, TRBD1, has no DNA to confirm it. CDR1 SGHRS and CDR2 YFSETQ come from the germline V gene. CDR3 length equals 15 residues. CDR3 loop: CASSMGQGLADEQFF.